One and the same sample provided the 27 T cell receptor beta chains below, sequenced in a study of shared clonotypes between healthy human individuals. The method was immunoSEQ multiplex PCR; TCRdb's version includes in-frame clones alone and lacks a portion of them. Here the sample spans around 350,000 clones, about 70% being singletons. The sequenced sample consisted of memory CD4+ T cells sorted from blood. As to subset: CD45RA-negative fraction. The origin of the receptors is a man aged 30 to 45 in good health.

The chain carries TRBV2 and TRBJ1-2, with a tentative D call TRBD1 (6 bases). The V end was cut by 4 bases, the J end by 2 bases, with 8 bases between. Per the germline V gene, CDR1 is SNHLY and CDR2 is FYNNEI. The CDR3 has 13 residues. As DNA, the CDR3 is TGTGCCAGCAGTGTTAGGGGGAACTATGGCTACACCTTC. Translated: CASSVRGNYGYTF. Variable domain in full (rest from reference TRBV2 and TRBJ1-2): EPEVTQTPSHQVTQMGQEVILRCVPISNHLYFYWYRQILGQKVEFLVSFYNNEISEKSEIFDDQFSVERPDGSNFTLKIRSTKLEDSAMYFCASSVRGNYGYTFGSGTRLTVV.

This chain joins TRBV5-4 and TRBJ2-7; possible D gene TRBD2, 5 bases. The V end lost 1 base, the J end lost 7 bases, and 9 bases lay between the germline ends. Looked up from germline, CDR1 is SGHNT and CDR2 is YYREEE (reference sequence). CDR3 length equals 12 residues. The DNA of the CDR3 is TGTGCCAGCAGCTTGCCGGGGTGGGAGCAGTACTTC. It encodes CASSLPGWEQYF. The complete variable domain, with remaining parts taken from reference TRBV5-4 and TRBJ2-7, reads ETGVTQSPTHLIKTRGQQVTLRCSSQSGHNTVSWYQQALGQGPQFIFQYYREEENGRGNFPPRFSGLQFPNYSSELNVNALELDDSALYLCASSLPGWEQYFGPGTRLTVT.

The chain joins TRBV11-2 to TRBJ2-1, with 11 positions matching TRBD2. Germline CDR1 is SGHAT and CDR2 is FQNNGV. J gave up 7 bases and V 3 bases, and 5 bases lay outside the gene matches. The CDR3 is 15 residues long. CDR3 sequence: CASSFTSGSYNEQFF. CDR3 nucleotides: TGTGCCAGCAGCTTTACTAGCGGGAGTTATAATGAGCAGTTCTTC.

The V gene is TRBV14, the J gene TRBJ2-1; TRBD2 aligns across 8 bases. The CDR3 extends over 15 amino acids. Per germline, CDR1 SGHDN and CDR2 FVKESK. Unmatched junction bases numbered 10, after V lost 4 bases and J lost 8 bases. CDR3 sequence (DNA): TGTGCCAGCAGCCCAAGCGGGAGAGGAGTCCATGAGCAGTTCTTC. It codes for CASSPSGRGVHEQFF. Using reference TRBV14 and TRBJ2-1 for the parts outside the CDR3, the full variable domain is EAGVTQFPSHSVIEKGQTVTLRCDPISGHDNLYWYRRVMGKEIKFLLHFVKESKQDESGMPNNRFLAERTGGTYSTLKVQPAELEDSGVYFCASSPSGRGVHEQFFGPGTRLTVL.

This rearrangement joins TRBV6-1 to TRBJ1-5; D ambiguous. The length of the CDR3 is 13 residues. Trimming took off 1 base at V and 10 bases at J, with 11 bases between the two ends. Germline CDR1 is MNHNS and CDR2 is SASEGT. This CDR3 is CASSEDIWGPQHF. CDR3 DNA sequence: TGTGCCAGCAGTGAAGATATTTGGGGTCCCCAGCATTTT.

About this clone itself: The same CDR3 arises from other DNA sequences in this sample as well. The V gene is TRBV25-1, the J gene TRBJ2-1; 8 bases are shared with TRBD1. The CDR3 sequence is 13 residues long. Trimming took 3 bases from V and 9 from J; bases not matched to a gene: 4. Per the germline V gene, CDR1 is MGHDK and CDR2 is SYGVNS. The CDR3 loop is CASSETGAGEQFF. In DNA form, the CDR3 reads TGTGCCAGCAGTGAGACAGGGGCAGGTGAGCAGTTCTTC.

The chain is built from TRBV19 and TRBJ1-2; TRBD1 matches 8 bases. The CDR3 totals 14 residues. The V gene's germline CDR1 is LNHDA and CDR2 SQIVND (reference sequence). V shed 3 bases, J shed 4 bases, and the junction held 4 bases outside the gene matches. In DNA form, the CDR3 reads TGTGCCAGTAGTATGGGACAGGTCGGCTATGGCTACACCTTC. The encoded protein is CASSMGQVGYGYTF. Supplemented by reference TRBV19 and TRBJ1-2, the full variable domain reads DGGITQSPKYLFRKEGQNVTLSCEQNLNHDAMYWYRQDPGQGLRLIYYSQIVNDFQKGDIAEGYSVSREKKESFPLTVTSAQKNPTAFYLCASSMGQVGYGYTFGSGTRLTVV.

The V gene is TRBV9, the J gene TRBJ1-4; D possibly corresponds to TRBD1 (6 bases). Trimming cost V 4 bases and J 2 bases, with 9 bases left between them. The germline V gene has CDR1 SGDLS and CDR2 YYNGEE. The CDR3 is 14 amino acids. The CDR3 loop is CASSTGLTNEKLFF. Written as DNA, the CDR3 is TGTGCCAGCAGCACAGGGTTGACTAATGAAAAACTGTTTTTT. The full variable domain, rest sourced from reference TRBV9 and TRBJ1-4, is DSGVTQTPKHLITATGQRVTLRCSPRSGDLSVYWYQQSLDQGLQFLIQYYNGEERAKGNILERFSAQQFPDLHSELNLSSLELGDSALYFCASSTGLTNEKLFFGSGTQLSVL.

The chain employs TRBV5-1 and TRBJ1-1; D perhaps matches TRBD1 (6 bases). Trimming cost V 1 base and J 1 base, with 11 bases left between them. Looked up from germline, CDR1 is SGHRS and CDR2 is YFSETQ. The CDR3 contains 15 residues. The CDR3 DNA sequence: TGCGCCAGCAGCTTGTCCGTGGACAGGAACACTGAAGCTTTCTTT. Translated: CASSLSVDRNTEAFF.

The CDR3 coding sequence is TGCGCCAGCAGCCCCCAGGGGACAGATACGCAGTATTTT. Encoded protein: CASSPQGTDTQYF. V gene TRBV5-1 combines with J gene TRBJ2-3, with D perhaps matching TRBD1 (6 bases). The germline gives CDR1 SGHRS, CDR2 YFSETQ. Trimming removed 4 bases from V and 3 bases from J, with 9 bases in between. This CDR3 is built from 13 residues.

The chain carries TRBV7-2 and TRBJ1-5; D is perhaps TRBD1 (5 bases). The CDR3 contains 16 residues. The ends were cut back, 0 bases at V and 4 bases at J, with 13 bases in the middle. The V gene's germline CDR1 is SGHTA and CDR2 FQGNSA. CDR3 bases: TGTGCCAGCAGCTTAGCTTCGGGGGTGGGTAATCAGCCCCAGCATTTT. It codes for CASSLASGVGNQPQHF.

The chain employs TRBV7-2 and TRBJ2-7; D remains ambiguous. The CDR3 contains 12 residues. Per the germline V gene, CDR1 is SGHTA and CDR2 is FQGNSA. Trimming took 5 bases from V and 0 from J, leaving 5 bases between them. The CDR3 region is CASSHSSYEQYF. The DNA for the CDR3 is TGTGCCAGCAGCCATAGCTCCTACGAGCAGTACTTC.

V gene TRBV7-9 combines with J gene TRBJ2-7; no clear D. V gave up 5 bases and J gave up 0 bases, with 11 bases separating them. This CDR3 is built from 14 residues. The germline V gene has CDR1 SEHNR and CDR2 FQNEAQ (reference sequence). This CDR3 reads CASSRLASSYEQYF. The CDR3 DNA reads TGTGCCAGCAGCAGGCTGGCGAGCTCCTACGAGCAGTACTTC.

This rearrangement joins TRBV7-2 to TRBJ2-1; D is unclear. The CDR3 totals 12 residues. Trimming pared 7 bases from V and 6 bases from J, leaving 10 bases between. Germline V gene lookup returns CDR1 SGHTA and CDR2 FQGNSA. CDR3 in amino acids: CASTFLFNEQFF. In nucleotides, the CDR3 is TGTGCCAGCACATTTTTGTTCAATGAGCAGTTCTTC.

The chain has TRBV5-5 and TRBJ1-4, with D uncertain. Germline V gene lookup returns CDR1 SGHKS and CDR2 YYEKEE (reference sequence). The CDR3 is 14 amino acids. Trimming left V 2 bases short and J 1 base short, with 6 bases between. The CDR3 reads CASSFLETNEKLFF. CDR3 DNA: TGTGCCAGCAGCTTCCTTGAAACTAATGAAAAACTGTTTTTT.

The CDR3 reads CASSEWGHTEYNEQFF. CDR3 in DNA: TGTGCCAGCAGTGAATGGGGTCACACTGAATACAATGAGCAGTTCTTC. V usage is TRBV6-1 and J usage is TRBJ2-1, with D unclear. CDR1 and CDR2 (germline): MNHNS, SASEGT. Trimming cost V 2 bases and J 4 bases, with 15 bases left between them. The CDR3 covers 16 residues.

About this clone: Other DNA sequences in this sample translate to the same CDR3. Here the CDR3 DNA reads TGTGCCAGCAGCTTTCTACCTGATCAGCCCCAGCATTTT. This encodes CASSFLPDQPQHF. This chain uses TRBV7-8 with TRBJ1-5; no clear D. Germline V lookup: CDR1 SGHVS, CDR2 FQNEAQ. Trimming removed 3 bases from V and 5 bases from J, with 8 bases in between. This CDR3 has 13 residues.

The chain carries TRBV15 and TRBJ2-2; no reliable D call. Germline V gene data show CDR1 as LNHNV and CDR2 as YYDKDF (reference sequence). V lost 1 base to trimming and J lost 3 bases, with 6 bases between them. This CDR3 has 14 residues. CDR3 nucleotide sequence: TGTGCCACCAGCAGAGGGAAGGACACCGGGGAGCTGTTTTTT. Translating gives CATSRGKDTGELFF.

This chain uses TRBV23-1 with TRBJ2-3; 9 positions agree with TRBD2. TRBV23-1 is assigned to the ORF class and has an uncertain function. J was trimmed by 3 bases and V by 1 base; bases with no gene match: 14. This CDR3 region has 19 residues. This CDR3 reads CASSQFDLRREGGTDTQYF. The CDR3 bases are TGCGCCAGCAGTCAATTCGACTTGAGGCGGGAGGGAGGGACAGATACGCAGTATTTT.

This clone has just a few counts. The chain combines TRBV25-1 with TRBJ2-7; tentative D call: TRBD1 (5 bases). The CDR3 length is 13 residues. Germline assignment: CDR1 MGHDK and CDR2 SYGVNS. V lost 2 bases and J lost 2, with 7 bases in between. The CDR3: CASSEGAAYEQYF. DNA of the CDR3: TGTGCCAGCAGTGAAGGGGCAGCCTACGAGCAGTACTTC.

CDR3 protein: CASSEYDGGETQYF. The DNA for the CDR3 is TGTGCCAGCAGTGAATACGACGGAGGAGAGACCCAGTACTTC. The gene calls are TRBV2 and TRBJ2-5, with a tentative D call TRBD2 (5 bases). Germline-derived CDR1 and CDR2 are SNHLY and FYNNEI. The germline V and J ends were trimmed by 2 bases and 4 bases, with 11 bases remaining between them. The length of the CDR3 is 14 residues.

The chain recombines TRBV4-2 with TRBJ2-3, with a tentative D call TRBD2 (5 bases). Germline V gene lookup returns CDR1 LGHNA and CDR2 YNFKEQ. The length of the CDR3 is 15 residues. Deletions cut 4 bases from V and 0 bases from J, with 11 bases between. CDR3 nucleotide sequence: TGTGCCAGCAGCCCGACTACTCTTAGCACAGATACGCAGTATTTT. Its protein product is CASSPTTLSTDTQYF.

The gene calls are TRBV18 and TRBJ2-7, with 10 bases lining up with TRBD1. The length of the CDR3 is 15 residues. CDR1 and CDR2 from the germline V gene are KGHSH and LQKENI. The J segment lost 1 base and the V segment lost 6 bases, leaving 6 bases of the junction unmatched. The CDR3 here is CASSGTGVKSYEQYF. DNA of the CDR3: TGTGCCAGCTCTGGGACAGGGGTCAAATCCTACGAGCAGTACTTC.

This sequence joins TRBV7-2 and TRBJ2-5; D unclear. V was pared by 5 bases and J by 1 base, with 11 bases between. The CDR3 runs 14 residues. CDR1 SGHTA and CDR2 FQGNSA come from the germline V gene. In DNA form, the CDR3 reads TGTGCCAGCAGCCGGGTAGTAAGCCAAGAGACCCAGTACTTC. Translating gives CASSRVVSQETQYF.

The CDR3 sequence is CASSQGPTGGEQYF. The DNA for the CDR3 is TGTGCCAGCAGCCAAGGCCCCACGGGGGGCGAGCAGTACTTC. The V gene is TRBV4-2, the J gene TRBJ2-7; the match to TRBD2 covers 7 bases. Germline CDR1 and CDR2: LGHNA and YNFKEQ. The CDR3 contains 14 residues. The trim removed 1 base at V and 6 bases at J, leaving 6 bases unmatched.

The genes are TRBV7-9 and TRBJ2-7; D is ambiguous. Trimming left V 0 bases short and J 4 bases short, with 10 bases between. CDR1 is SEHNR and CDR2 is FQNEAQ in the germline V gene (reference sequence). There are 14 residues in the CDR3. CDR3 loop: CASSLAVRSYEQYF. The CDR3 bases are TGTGCCAGCAGCTTAGCCGTCCGAAGTTACGAGCAGTACTTC.

The chain employs TRBV18 and TRBJ2-1, with TRBD1 identical over 9 bases. CDR1 is KGHSH, CDR2 LQKENI, per germline. The CDR3 loop spans 16 amino acids. Losses at the gene ends were 0 bases for V and 4 bases for J; bases not matched to a gene: 4. CDR3 DNA: TGTGCCAGCTCACCACCGACGACAGGGGGTTACAATGAGCAGTTCTTC. It encodes CASSPPTTGGYNEQFF.